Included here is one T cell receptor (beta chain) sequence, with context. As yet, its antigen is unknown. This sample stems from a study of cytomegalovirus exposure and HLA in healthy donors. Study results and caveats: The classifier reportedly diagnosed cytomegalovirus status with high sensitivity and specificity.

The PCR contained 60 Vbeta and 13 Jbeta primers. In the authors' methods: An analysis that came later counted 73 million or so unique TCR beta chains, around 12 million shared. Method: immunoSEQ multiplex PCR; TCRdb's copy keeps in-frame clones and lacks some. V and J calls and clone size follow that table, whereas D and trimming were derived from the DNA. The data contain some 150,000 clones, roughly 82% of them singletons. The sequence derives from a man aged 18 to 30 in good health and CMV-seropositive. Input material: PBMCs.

This chain's CDR3 is CASSIRSGGSSYNEQFF. CDR3 nucleotides: TGTGCCAGTAGTATTCGAAGCGGGGGGTCCTCCTACAATGAGCAGTTCTTC. The chain uses TRBV19 and TRBJ2-1; 9 bases are shared with TRBD2. Trimming took 3 bases from V and 0 from J; bases not matched to a gene: 6. CDR1 and CDR2 from the germline V gene are LNHDA and SQIVND (reference sequence). The CDR3 runs to 17 residues.